Detailed here is one TCR beta chain. No antigen is known for it. Germline V gene sequence: CDR1 ENHRY, CDR2 SYGVKD. This CDR3 spans 15 amino acids. The junction had 12 bases not matched to a gene; V was cut back by 6 bases and J by 7 bases. The source of the sample is a study of cytomegalovirus exposure and HLA in healthy donors. The PCR used 60 Vbeta and 13 Jbeta primers. Some clones are missing from TCRdb's copy, which holds only in-frame ones; the method was immunoSEQ multiplex PCR. The sample yields about 220,000 clones, approximately 79% seen once. Whole-study findings and limits: Links to common viral pathogens appeared, in a later analysis, for several of the most significant clusters. The productive fraction for most TCR beta V segments was about 87% or about 30% in an earlier analysis. TCR beta chain V- and J-gene trimming was linked, in a later analysis, to a missense variant in DCLRE1C.

The source material was PBMCs. The genes are TRBV10-3 and TRBJ2-7; TRBD1 aligns across 10 bases. This clonotype originated in a male donor in good health and CMV-seronegative. CDR3 DNA: TGTGCCATCAGACCTCGGGACAGGGGACTAAAGGAGCAGTACTTC. It specifies CAIRPRDRGLKEQYF.